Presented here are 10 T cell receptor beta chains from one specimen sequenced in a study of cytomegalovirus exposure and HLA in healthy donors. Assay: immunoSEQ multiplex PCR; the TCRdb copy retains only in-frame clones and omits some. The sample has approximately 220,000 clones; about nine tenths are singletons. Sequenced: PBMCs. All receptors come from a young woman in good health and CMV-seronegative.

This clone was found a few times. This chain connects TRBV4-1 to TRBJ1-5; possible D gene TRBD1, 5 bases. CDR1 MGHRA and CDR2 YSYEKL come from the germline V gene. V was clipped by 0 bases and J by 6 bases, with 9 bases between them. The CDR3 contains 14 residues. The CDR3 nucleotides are TGCGCCAGCAGCCAAGATCGGGGGATTCAGCCCCAGCATTTT. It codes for CASSQDRGIQPQHF.

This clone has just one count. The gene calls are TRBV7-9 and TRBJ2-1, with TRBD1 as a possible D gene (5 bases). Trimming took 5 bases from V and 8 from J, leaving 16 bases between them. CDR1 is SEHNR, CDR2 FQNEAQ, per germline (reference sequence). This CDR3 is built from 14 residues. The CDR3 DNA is TGTGCCAGCAGCGAATCCGGCAGGGAAGATGAGCAGTTCTTC. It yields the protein CASSESGREDEQFF.

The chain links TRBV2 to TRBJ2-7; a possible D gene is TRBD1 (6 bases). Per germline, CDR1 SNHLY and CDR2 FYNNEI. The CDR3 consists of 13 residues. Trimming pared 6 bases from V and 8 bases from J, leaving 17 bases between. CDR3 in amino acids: CASRRTDVRKQYF. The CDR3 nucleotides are TGTGCCAGCAGACGGACAGACGTTAGGAAGCAGTACTTC.

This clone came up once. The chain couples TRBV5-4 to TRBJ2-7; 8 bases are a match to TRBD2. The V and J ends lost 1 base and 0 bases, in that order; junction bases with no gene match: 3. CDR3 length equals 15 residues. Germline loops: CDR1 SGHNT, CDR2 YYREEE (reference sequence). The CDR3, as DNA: TGTGCCAGCAGCTTGAACAGCGGGAGCTCCTACGAGCAGTACTTC. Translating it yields CASSLNSGSSYEQYF.

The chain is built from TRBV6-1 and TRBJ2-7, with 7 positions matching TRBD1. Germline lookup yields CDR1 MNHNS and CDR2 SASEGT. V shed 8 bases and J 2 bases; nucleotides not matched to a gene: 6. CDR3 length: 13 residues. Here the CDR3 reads CASRDRAPYEQYF. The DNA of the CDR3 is TGTGCCAGCCGAGACAGGGCCCCCTACGAGCAGTACTTC.

The CDR3: CASSLVGGEAFF. As DNA, the CDR3 is TGTGCCAGCAGCTTGGTAGGGGGAGAGGCTTTCTTT. V and J are TRBV5-4 and TRBJ1-1; a weak D match, TRBD1 (6 bases). The CDR3 is made up of 12 amino acids. The V gene's germline CDR1 is SGHNT and CDR2 YYREEE (reference sequence). V lost 0 bases and J lost 11, with 11 bases in between.

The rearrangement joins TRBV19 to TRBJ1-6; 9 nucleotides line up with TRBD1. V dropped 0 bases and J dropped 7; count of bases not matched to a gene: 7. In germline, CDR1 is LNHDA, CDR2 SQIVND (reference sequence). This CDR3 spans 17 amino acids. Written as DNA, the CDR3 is TGTGCCAGTAGTATAGACCGGCCGGACAGGGGAAATTCACCCCTCCACTTT. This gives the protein CASSIDRPDRGNSPLHF.

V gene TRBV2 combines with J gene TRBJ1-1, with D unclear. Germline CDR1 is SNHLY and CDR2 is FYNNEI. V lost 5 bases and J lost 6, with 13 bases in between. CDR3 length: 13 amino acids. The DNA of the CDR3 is TGTGCCAGCAGTTCGACACCCACAGCTGAAGCTTTCTTT. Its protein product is CASSSTPTAEAFF.

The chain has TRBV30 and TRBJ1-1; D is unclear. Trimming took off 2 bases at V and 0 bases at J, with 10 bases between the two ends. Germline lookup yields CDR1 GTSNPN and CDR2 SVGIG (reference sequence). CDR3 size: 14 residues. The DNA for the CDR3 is TGTGCCTGGAGTAGGTTACGGGTGAACACTGAAGCTTTCTTT. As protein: CAWSRLRVNTEAFF.

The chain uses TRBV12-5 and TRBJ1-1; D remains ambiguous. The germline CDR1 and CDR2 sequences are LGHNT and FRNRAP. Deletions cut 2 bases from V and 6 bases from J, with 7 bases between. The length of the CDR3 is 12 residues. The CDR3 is CASGLRGSEAFF. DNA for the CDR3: TGTGCTAGTGGTTTGCGAGGATCTGAAGCTTTCTTT.